This T cell receptor (beta chain) appears in the sequencing data of a study of blood T cell repertoires in COVID-19. Study at large: Acute and convalescent COVID-19 specimens originated in the United States, Italy and Spain. PBMCs, B-cell-depleted T cells, or T cells provided the cDNA or gDNA that made up the material.

The CDR3 sequence is 15 residues long. The V gene lost 6 bases and the J gene lost 3 bases, with 12 bases spanning the gap. Looked up from germline, CDR1 is MNHEY and CDR2 is SMNVEV (reference sequence). How the authors handled the data: Amplification of reference gene primers was used by the study to estimate nucleated cell counts. Data came from immunoSEQ multiplex PCR; TCRdb stores just in-frame clones and leaves some out. Clone size and the V and J calls come from that table; the DNA yielded D and trimming. Found here are over 250,000 clones, 65% to 90% of them singletons; the top ten hold 10% to 15%.

Sequencing used peripheral blood. This TCR was sampled from a human donor in a cohort sampled during active COVID-19. This sequence joins TRBV27 and TRBJ1-6; D unclear. CDR3 bases: TGTGCCAGCAGCCCGCGTGATGGCTATAATTCACCCCTCCACTTT. Its protein is CASSPRDGYNSPLHF.